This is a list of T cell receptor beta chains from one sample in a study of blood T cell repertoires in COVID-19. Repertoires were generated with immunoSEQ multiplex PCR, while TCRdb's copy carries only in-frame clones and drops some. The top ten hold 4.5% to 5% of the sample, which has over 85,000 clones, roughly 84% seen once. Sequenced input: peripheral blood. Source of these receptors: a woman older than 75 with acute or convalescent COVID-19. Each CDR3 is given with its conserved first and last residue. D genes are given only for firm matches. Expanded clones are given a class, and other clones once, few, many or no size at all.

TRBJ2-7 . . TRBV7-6 TGTGCCAGCAGCTTAGATATCCGGACAGAACCCTACGAGCAGTACTTC CASSLDIRTEPYEQYF
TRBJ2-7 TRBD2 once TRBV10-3 TGTGCCATCAGTAAAGGACTAGCGGGAGACTCCGAGCAGTACTTC CAISKGLAGDSEQYF
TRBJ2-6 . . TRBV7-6 TGTGCCAGCAGCCCCGTCGGGGGCTCTGGGGCCAACGTCCTGACTTTC CASSPVGGSGANVLTF
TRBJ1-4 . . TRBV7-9 TGTGCCAGCAGCTCACAGGGCTTTCAGGGTCTAGAGGAAAAACTGTTTTTT CASSSQGFQGLEEKLFF
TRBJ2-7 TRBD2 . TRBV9 TGTGCCAGCAGCCCCGGGGGGTCGGGCTACGAGCAGTACTTC CASSPGGSGYEQYF
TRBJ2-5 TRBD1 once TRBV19 TGTGCCAGTAGGGGACAGGAAGAGACCCAGTACTTC CASRGQEETQYF
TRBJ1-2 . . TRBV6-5 TGTGCCAGCAGCCTCCGGTGGAGCTATGGCTACACCTTC CASSLRWSYGYTF
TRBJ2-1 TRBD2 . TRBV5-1 TGCGCCAGCAGCTTGGGCGGGAGCTCCTACAATGAGCAGTTCTTC CASSLGGSSYNEQFF
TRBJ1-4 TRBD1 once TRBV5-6 TGTGCCAGCAGCACCATGGACAGGGGACATGAAAAACTGTTTTTT CASSTMDRGHEKLFF
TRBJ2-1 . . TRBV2 TGTGCCAGCAGCCTAAGACTTGGCCTCTACAATGAGCAGTTCTTC CASSLRLGLYNEQFF
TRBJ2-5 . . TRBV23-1 TGCGCCAGTTCTACGAACCCTGACAGGCTACGAGTGGAGACCCAGTACTTC CASSTNPDRLRVETQYF
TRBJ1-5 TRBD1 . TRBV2 TGTGCCAGCAAATGGGGACAGGAGGGTCAGCCCCAGCATTTT CASKWGQEGQPQHF
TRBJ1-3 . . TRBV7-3 TGTGCCAGCAGCTTAGGAGGCTCTGGAAACACCATATATTTT CASSLGGSGNTIYF
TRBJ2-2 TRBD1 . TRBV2 TGTGCCAGCAGTGGACAGGGTCTTGGCACCGGGGAGCTGTTTTTT CASSGQGLGTGELFF
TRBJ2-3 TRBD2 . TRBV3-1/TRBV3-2 TGTGCCAGCAGCCATTGGACTAGCGGGGTGGAAGATACGCAGTATTTT CASSHWTSGVEDTQYF
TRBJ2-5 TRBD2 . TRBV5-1 TGCGCCAGCAGCAGGGGACTACCCGGCGAGACCCAGTACTTC CASSRGLPGETQYF